This TCR beta chain was identified during a study of Graves' ophthalmopathy and Graves' hyperthyroidism. Around 10 ml of fresh blood yielded the PBMCs by density gradient. Whole-study findings and limits: With less than 90% sensitivity and around 81% specificity, a 13-signature model separated ophthalmopathy from stable hyperthyroidism.

In this sample, this clonotype turned up many times. What it binds is not known. RNA transcripts served as template for amplifying TCR beta CDR3 sequences. Scientists carried out first-round RT-PCR using HTBI primers and then a second-round multiplex PCR. Using its own MiXCR run on the multiplex PCR reads, TCRdb lists one record per CDR3 protein. The sample holds 200,000 to 250,000 distinct CDR3 sequences, 20% to 25% seen once. Sample: peripheral blood. This TCR came from a woman aged 45-65 years with Graves' ophthalmopathy.

In nucleotides, the CDR3 is TGTGCCAGCAGCTTTGGGCAGACGGCCCATGGCTACACCTTC. This sequence encodes CASSFGQTAHGYTF. The chain couples TRBV11-2 to TRBJ1-2; no definite D call. Germline CDR1 and CDR2: SGHAT and FQNNGV. This CDR3 contains 14 residues. Trimming shortened V by 3 bases and J by 6 bases, and 14 bases separated the two germline ends.